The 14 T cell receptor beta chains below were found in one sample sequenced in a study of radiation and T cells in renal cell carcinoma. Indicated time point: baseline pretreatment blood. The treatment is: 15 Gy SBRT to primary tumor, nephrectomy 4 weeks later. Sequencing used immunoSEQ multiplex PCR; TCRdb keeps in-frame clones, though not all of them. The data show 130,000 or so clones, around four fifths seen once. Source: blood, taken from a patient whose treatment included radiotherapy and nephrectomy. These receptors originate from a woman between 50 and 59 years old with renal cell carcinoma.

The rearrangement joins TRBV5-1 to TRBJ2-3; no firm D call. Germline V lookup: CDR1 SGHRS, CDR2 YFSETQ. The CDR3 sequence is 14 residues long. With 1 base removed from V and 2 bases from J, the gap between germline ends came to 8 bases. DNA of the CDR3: TGCGCCAGCAGCTTGAATGCATACACAGATACGCAGTATTTT. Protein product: CASSLNAYTDTQYF. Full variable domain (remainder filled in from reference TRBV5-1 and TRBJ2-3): KAGVTQTPRYLIKTRGQQVTLSCSPISGHRSVSWYQQTPGQGLQFLFEYFSETQRNKGNFPGRFSGRQFSNSRSEMNVSTLELGDSALYLCASSLNAYTDTQYFGPGTRLTVL.

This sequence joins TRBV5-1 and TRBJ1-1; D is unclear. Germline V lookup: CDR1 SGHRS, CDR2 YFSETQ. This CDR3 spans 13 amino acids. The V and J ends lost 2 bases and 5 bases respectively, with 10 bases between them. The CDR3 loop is CASSLSEVTEAFF. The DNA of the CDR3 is TGCGCCAGCAGCTTATCGGAAGTAACTGAAGCTTTCTTT.

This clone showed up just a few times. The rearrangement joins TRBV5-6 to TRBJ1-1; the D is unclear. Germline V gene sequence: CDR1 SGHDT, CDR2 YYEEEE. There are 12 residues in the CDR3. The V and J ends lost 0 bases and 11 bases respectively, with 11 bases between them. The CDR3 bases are TGTGCCAGCAGCTTGGGGGGTTCACTCGCTTTCTTT. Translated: CASSLGGSLAFF.

The CDR3 bases are TGCGCCAGCAGACCAACAGGGGGCACTGAAGCTTTCTTT. Residues: CASRPTGGTEAFF. V is TRBV4-1 and J is TRBJ1-1; 8 nucleotides align to TRBD1. CDR1 MGHRA and CDR2 YSYEKL come from the germline V gene. This CDR3 contains 13 residues. Losses at the gene ends were 6 bases for V and 4 bases for J; bases not matched to a gene: 4.

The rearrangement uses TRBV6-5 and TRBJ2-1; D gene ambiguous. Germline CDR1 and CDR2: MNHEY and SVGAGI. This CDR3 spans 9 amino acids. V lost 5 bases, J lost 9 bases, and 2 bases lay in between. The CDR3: CASSAEQFF. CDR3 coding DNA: TGTGCCAGCAGTGCTGAGCAGTTCTTC.

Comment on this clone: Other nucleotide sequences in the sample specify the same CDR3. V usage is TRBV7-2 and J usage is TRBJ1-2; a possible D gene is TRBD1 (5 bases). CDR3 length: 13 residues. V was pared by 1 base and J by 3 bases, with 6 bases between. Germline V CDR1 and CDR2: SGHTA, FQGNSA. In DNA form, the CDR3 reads TGTGCCAGCAGCTTAGGGGGCGACTATGGCTACACCTTC. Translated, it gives CASSLGGDYGYTF.

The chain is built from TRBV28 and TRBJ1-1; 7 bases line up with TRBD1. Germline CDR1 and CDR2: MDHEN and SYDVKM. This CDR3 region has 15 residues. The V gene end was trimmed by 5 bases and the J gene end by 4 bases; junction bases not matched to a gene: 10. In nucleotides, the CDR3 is TGTGCCAGCAGTCCAGGGGGTCAGACGGTCACTGAAGCTTTCTTT. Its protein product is CASSPGGQTVTEAFF. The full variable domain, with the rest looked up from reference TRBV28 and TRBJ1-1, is DVKVTQSSRYLVKRTGEKVFLECVQDMDHENMFWYRQDPGLGLRLIYFSYDVKMKEKGDIPEGYSVSREKKERFSLILESASTNQTSMYLCASSPGGQTVTEAFFGQGTRLTVV.

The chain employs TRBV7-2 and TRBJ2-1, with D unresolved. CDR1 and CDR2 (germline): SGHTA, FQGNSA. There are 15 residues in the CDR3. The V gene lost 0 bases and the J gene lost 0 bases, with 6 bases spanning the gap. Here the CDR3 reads CASSLAFSSYNEQFF. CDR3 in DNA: TGTGCCAGCAGCTTAGCTTTTAGCTCCTACAATGAGCAGTTCTTC.

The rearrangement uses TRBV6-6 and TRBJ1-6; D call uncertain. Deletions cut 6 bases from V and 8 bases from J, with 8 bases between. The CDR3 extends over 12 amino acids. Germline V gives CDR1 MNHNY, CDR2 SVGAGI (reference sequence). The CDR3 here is CASSPGHSPLHF. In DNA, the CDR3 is TGTGCCAGCAGCCCGGGCCATTCACCCCTCCACTTT.

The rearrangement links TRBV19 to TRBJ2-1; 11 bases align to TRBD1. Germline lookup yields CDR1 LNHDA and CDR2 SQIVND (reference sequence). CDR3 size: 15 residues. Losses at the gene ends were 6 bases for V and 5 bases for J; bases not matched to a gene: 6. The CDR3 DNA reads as TGTGCCAGTAGCACGACGGGACAGGGGGACAATGAGCAGTTCTTC. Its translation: CASSTTGQGDNEQFF.

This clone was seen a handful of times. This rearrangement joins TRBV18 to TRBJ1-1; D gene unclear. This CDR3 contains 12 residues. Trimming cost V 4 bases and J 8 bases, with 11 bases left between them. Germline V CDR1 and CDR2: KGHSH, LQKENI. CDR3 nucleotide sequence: TGTGCCAGCTCACGGTCCGGGCCCGAAGCTTTCTTT. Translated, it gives CASSRSGPEAFF. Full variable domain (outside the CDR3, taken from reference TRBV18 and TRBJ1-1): NAGVMQNPRHLVRRRGQEARLRCSPMKGHSHVYWYRQLPEEGLKFMVYLQKENIIDESGMPKERFSAEFPKEGPSILRIQQVVRGDSAAYFCASSRSGPEAFFGQGTRLTVV.

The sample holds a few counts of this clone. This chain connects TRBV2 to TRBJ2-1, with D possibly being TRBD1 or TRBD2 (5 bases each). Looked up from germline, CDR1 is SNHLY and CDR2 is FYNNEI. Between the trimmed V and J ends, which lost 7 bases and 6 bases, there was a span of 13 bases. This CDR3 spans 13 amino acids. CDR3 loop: CASTRDDSNEQFF. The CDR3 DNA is TGTGCCAGCACTAGGGACGACTCCAATGAGCAGTTCTTC.

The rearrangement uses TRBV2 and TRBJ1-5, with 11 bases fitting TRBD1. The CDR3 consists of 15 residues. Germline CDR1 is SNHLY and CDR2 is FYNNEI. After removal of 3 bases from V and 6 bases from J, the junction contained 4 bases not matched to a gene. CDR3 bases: TGTGCCAGCAGTGATAGGACAGGGGGCACTCAGCCCCAGCATTTT. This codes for CASSDRTGGTQPQHF.

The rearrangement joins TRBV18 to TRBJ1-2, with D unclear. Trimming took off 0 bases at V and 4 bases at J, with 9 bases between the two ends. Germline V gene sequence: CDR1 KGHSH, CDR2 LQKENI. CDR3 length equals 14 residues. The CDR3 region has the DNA TGTGCCAGCTCACCACCGGGATTCGGCTATGGCTACACCTTC. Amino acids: CASSPPGFGYGYTF. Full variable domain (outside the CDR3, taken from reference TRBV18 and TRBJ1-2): NAGVMQNPRHLVRRRGQEARLRCSPMKGHSHVYWYRQLPEEGLKFMVYLQKENIIDESGMPKERFSAEFPKEGPSILRIQQVVRGDSAAYFCASSPPGFGYGYTFGSGTRLTVV.